A single sample is the source of the 16 T cell receptor beta chains below, sequenced in a study of cytomegalovirus exposure and HLA in healthy donors (dated by TCRdb to the late 2010s). Library preparation used the immunoSEQ multiplex PCR assay. TCRdb's version of the immuneACCESS table is confined to in-frame rearrangements and falls short of the full clone set. An unresolved V gene accounts for under half of the shortfall where checked; the remainder is of unknown origin. The sample contains 130,000 or so clones, approximately 87% of them found a single time. Together, the top ten hold roughly 2% of the sample. The sample consisted of PBMCs. The receptors stem from a woman under 40 in good health and CMV-seronegative.

The chain carries TRBV5-1 and TRBJ2-7, with unresolved D. CDR3 length: 14 amino acids. Germline CDR1 reads SGHRS; CDR2 reads YFSETQ. The V gene lost 1 base and the J gene lost 6 bases, with 14 bases spanning the gap. CDR3 protein: CASSLIAAESEQYF. The CDR3 DNA sequence: TGCGCCAGCAGCTTGATCGCCGCGGAGTCCGAGCAGTACTTC.

The chain has TRBV9 and TRBJ2-3; 9 bases map to TRBD2. Losses at the gene ends were 0 bases for V and 6 bases for J; bases not matched to a gene: 11. Germline-derived CDR1 and CDR2 are SGDLS and YYNGEE. This CDR3 has 17 residues. The chain's CDR3 is CASSVVGASGMEDTQYF. For the CDR3, the DNA is TGTGCCAGCAGCGTAGTAGGGGCTAGCGGGATGGAGGATACGCAGTATTTT.

The chain combines TRBV4-3 with TRBJ1-2; D is perhaps TRBD1 (5 bases). Looked up from germline, CDR1 is LGHNA and CDR2 is YSLEER. The CDR3 has 16 residues. The V end lost 3 bases, the J end lost 5 bases, and 19 bases lay between the germline ends. The CDR3 reads CASSQLPRGGKYGYTF. CDR3 nucleotide sequence: TGCGCCAGCAGCCAGTTGCCTCGGGGGGGGAAGTATGGCTACACCTTC.

This clone came up once. The chain uses TRBV2 and TRBJ2-3, with 7 positions matching TRBD2. V was pared by 3 bases and J by 7 bases, with 4 bases of the junction left unmatched. The germline CDR1 and CDR2 sequences are SNHLY and FYNNEI. The CDR3 is 13 amino acids. CDR3 sequence: CASSETSWNTQYF. CDR3 sequence (DNA): TGTGCCAGCAGTGAGACTAGCTGGAATACGCAGTATTTT. Complete variable domain (other parts from reference TRBV2 and TRBJ2-3): EPEVTQTPSHQVTQMGQEVILRCVPISNHLYFYWYRQILGQKVEFLVSFYNNEISEKSEIFDDQFSVERPDGSNFTLKIRSTKLEDSAMYFCASSETSWNTQYFGPGTRLTVL.

This clone was observed a handful of times. V is TRBV27 and J is TRBJ1-2, with D perhaps matching TRBD1 (5 bases). V dropped 4 bases and J dropped 4 bases, with 13 bases sitting between them. Germline CDR1 and CDR2: MNHEY and SMNVEV (reference sequence). This CDR3 is 14 amino acids long. CDR3 sequence (DNA): TGTGCCAGCAGTTCGGAGGGGAAAGGCTATGGCTACACCTTC. Protein product: CASSSEGKGYGYTF.

This clone was counted once. V gene TRBV10-3 combines with J gene TRBJ2-5; no clear D. Per the germline V gene, CDR1 is ENHRY and CDR2 is SYGVKD. The CDR3 has 15 residues. Trimming took 0 bases from V and 5 from J, leaving 13 bases between them. CDR3 loop: CAISESIGGTETQYF. The CDR3 DNA follows: TGTGCCATCAGTGAGTCGATCGGTGGTACGGAGACCCAGTACTTC.

This clone was detected ten times or more. V is TRBV2 and J is TRBJ1-5; no clear D. Trimming took 3 bases from V and 2 from J, leaving 8 bases between them. Germline CDR1 is SNHLY and CDR2 is FYNNEI. This CDR3 contains 14 residues. The CDR3 loop is CASSDGQGNQPQHF. The CDR3 nucleotides are TGTGCCAGCAGTGATGGGCAGGGCAATCAGCCCCAGCATTTT. Full variable domain (remainder filled in from reference TRBV2 and TRBJ1-5): EPEVTQTPSHQVTQMGQEVILRCVPISNHLYFYWYRQILGQKVEFLVSFYNNEISEKSEIFDDQFSVERPDGSNFTLKIRSTKLEDSAMYFCASSDGQGNQPQHFGDGTRLSIL.

The J gene is TRBJ2-2, the V gene TRBV13; TRBD2 agrees at 12 bases. Looked up from germline, CDR1 is PRHDT and CDR2 is FYEKMQ (reference sequence). This CDR3 is built from 18 residues. J was trimmed by 5 bases and V by 2 bases; bases with no gene match: 9. The chain's CDR3 is CASSLPGLAGTLTGELFF. The CDR3 DNA follows: TGTGCCAGCAGCTTACCAGGACTAGCGGGGACACTGACCGGGGAGCTGTTTTTT. Supplemented by reference TRBV13 and TRBJ2-2, the full variable domain reads AAGVIQSPRHLIKEKRETATLKCYPIPRHDTVYWYQQGPGQDPQFLISFYEKMQSDKGSIPDRFSAQQFSDYHSELNMSSLELGDSALYFCASSLPGLAGTLTGELFFGEGSRLTVL.

The V call is TRBV7-8, the J call TRBJ1-2; the match to TRBD1 covers 11 bases. The J segment lost 3 bases and the V segment lost 4 bases, leaving 4 bases of the junction unmatched. The CDR3 has 15 amino acids. Germline loops: CDR1 SGHVS, CDR2 FQNEAQ. Here the CDR3 reads CASSSGQGEDYGYTF. The CDR3 DNA sequence: TGTGCCAGCAGCTCGGGACAGGGGGAAGACTATGGCTACACCTTC.

The V gene is TRBV15, the J gene TRBJ1-2; D remains unclear. Looked up from germline, CDR1 is LNHNV and CDR2 is YYDKDF (reference sequence). The CDR3 has 15 residues. V lost 0 bases, J lost 2 bases, and 10 bases lay in between. The CDR3 nucleotides are TGTGCCACCAGCAGAGATCGTGGGGAGAACTATGGCTACACCTTC. It codes for CATSRDRGENYGYTF.

The gene calls are TRBV7-9 and TRBJ1-1; D remains unclear. Germline V CDR1 and CDR2: SEHNR, FQNEAQ (reference sequence). CDR3 size: 14 residues. V gave up 3 bases and J gave up 3 bases, with 11 bases separating them. The CDR3 sequence: CASSLNLRDTEAFF. DNA of the CDR3: TGTGCCAGCAGCTTGAACTTGAGGGACACTGAAGCTTTCTTT.

The chain has TRBV2 and TRBJ1-5; maybe TRBD1 (6 bases). CDR3 size: 15 residues. CDR1 and CDR2 from the germline V gene are SNHLY and FYNNEI. V was cut by 2 bases and J by 0 bases, with 8 bases left in between. CDR3 DNA: TGTGCCAGCAGTGAACGACAGGTTAGCAATCAGCCCCAGCATTTT. Protein product: CASSERQVSNQPQHF.

The chain is built from TRBV4-3 and TRBJ2-1, with 7 bases aligning to TRBD2. The CDR3 spans 15 residues. Germline-derived CDR1 and CDR2 are LGHNA and YSLEER. The V and J ends lost 2 bases and 4 bases, in that order; junction bases with no gene match: 5. CDR3 region: CASSQIVGGYNEQFF. For the CDR3, the DNA is TGCGCCAGCAGCCAAATTGTGGGGGGGTACAATGAGCAGTTCTTC.

The V call is TRBV6-5, the J call TRBJ2-3; a possible D gene is TRBD2 (5 bases). V lost 2 bases, J lost 6 bases, and 9 bases lay in between. This CDR3 contains 13 residues. From germline, CDR1 is MNHEY and CDR2 SVGAGI. DNA of the CDR3: TGTGCCAGCAGTTACGGAAGAGGGGATACGCAGTATTTT. Its protein product is CASSYGRGDTQYF.

This clone was seen only once. V and J are TRBV4-3 and TRBJ2-1; the match to TRBD2 covers 10 bases. V was clipped by 1 base and J by 6 bases; unmatched bases: 6. In germline, CDR1 is LGHNA, CDR2 YSLEER. CDR3 size: 16 residues. For the CDR3, the DNA is TGCGCCAGCAGCCAAGGGCCCCGACTAGCGGGCAATGAGCAGTTCTTC. Its translation: CASSQGPRLAGNEQFF.

The table lists this clone with a count of one. The V call is TRBV7-9, the J call TRBJ1-2, with 11 bases that match TRBD1. V trimming: 5 bases; J trimming: 8 bases; junction bases outside the gene matches: 10. The CDR3 runs 15 residues. The germline CDR1 and CDR2 sequences are SEHNR and FQNEAQ (reference sequence). The CDR3 loop reads CASSPPLGQGEGYTF. The CDR3 DNA reads as TGTGCCAGCAGCCCGCCCCTGGGACAGGGGGAGGGCTACACCTTC.